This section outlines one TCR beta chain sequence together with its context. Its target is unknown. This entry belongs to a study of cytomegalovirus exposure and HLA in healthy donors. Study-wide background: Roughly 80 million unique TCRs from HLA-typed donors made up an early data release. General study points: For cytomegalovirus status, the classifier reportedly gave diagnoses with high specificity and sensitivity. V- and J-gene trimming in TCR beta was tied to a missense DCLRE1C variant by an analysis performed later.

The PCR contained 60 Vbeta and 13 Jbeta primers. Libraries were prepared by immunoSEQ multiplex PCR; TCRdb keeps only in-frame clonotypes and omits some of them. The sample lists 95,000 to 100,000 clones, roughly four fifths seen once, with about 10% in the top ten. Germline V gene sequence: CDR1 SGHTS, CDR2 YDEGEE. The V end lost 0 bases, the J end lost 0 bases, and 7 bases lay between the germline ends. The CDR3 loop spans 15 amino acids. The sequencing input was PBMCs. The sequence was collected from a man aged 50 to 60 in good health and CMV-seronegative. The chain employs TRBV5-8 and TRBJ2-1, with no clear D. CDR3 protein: CASSLVGYSYNEQFF. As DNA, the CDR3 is TGTGCCAGCAGCTTGGTCGGTTACTCCTACAATGAGCAGTTCTTC.